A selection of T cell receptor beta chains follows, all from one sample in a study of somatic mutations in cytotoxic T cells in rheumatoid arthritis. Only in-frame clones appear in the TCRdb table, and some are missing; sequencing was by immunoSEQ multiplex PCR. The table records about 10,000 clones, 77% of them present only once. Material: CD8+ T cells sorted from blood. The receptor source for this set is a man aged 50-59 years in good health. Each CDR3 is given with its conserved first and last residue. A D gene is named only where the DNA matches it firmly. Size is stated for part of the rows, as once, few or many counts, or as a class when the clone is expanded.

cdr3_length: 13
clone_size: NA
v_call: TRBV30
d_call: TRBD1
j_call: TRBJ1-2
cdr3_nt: TGTGCCTGGAGTTCTACAGGGGCCTATGGCTACACCTTC
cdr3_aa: CAWSSTGAYGYTF

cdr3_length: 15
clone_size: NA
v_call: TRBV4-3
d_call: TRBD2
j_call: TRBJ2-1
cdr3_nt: TGCGCCAGCAGCCAAGGCCTAGCGGGAAGGAATGAGCAGTTCTTC
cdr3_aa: CASSQGLAGRNEQFF

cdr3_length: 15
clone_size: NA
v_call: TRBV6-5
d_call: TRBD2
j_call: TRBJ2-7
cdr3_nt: TGTGCCGGCAGATATCTAGCGGGGGGGGGCTACGAGCAGTACTTC
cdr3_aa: CAGRYLAGGGYEQYF

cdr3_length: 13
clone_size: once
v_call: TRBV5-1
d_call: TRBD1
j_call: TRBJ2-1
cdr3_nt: TGCGCCAGCAGCTGGGACAGCTACAATGAGCAGTTCTTC
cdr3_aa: CASSWDSYNEQFF

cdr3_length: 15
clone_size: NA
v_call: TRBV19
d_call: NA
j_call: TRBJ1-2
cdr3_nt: TGTGCCAGTAGCCGCGGGGGAAAGGAGAAAAGTGGCTACACCTTC
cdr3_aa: CASSRGGKEKSGYTF

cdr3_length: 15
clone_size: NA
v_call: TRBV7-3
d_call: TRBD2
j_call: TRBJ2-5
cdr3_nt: TGTGCCAGCAGCTCCTCGGGGGGGGCCCAAGAGACCCAGTACTTC
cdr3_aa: CASSSSGGAQETQYF

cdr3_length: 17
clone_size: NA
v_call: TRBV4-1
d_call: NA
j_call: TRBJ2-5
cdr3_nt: TGCGCCAGCAGCCATGGGGGCTCGGGAGGACGCCAAGAGACCCAGTACTTC
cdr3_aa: CASSHGGSGGRQETQYF

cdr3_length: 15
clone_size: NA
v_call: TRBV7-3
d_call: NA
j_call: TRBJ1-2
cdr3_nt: TGTGCCAGCAGCCCCTACGGGGGACCTGACTATGGCTACACCTTC
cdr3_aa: CASSPYGGPDYGYTF

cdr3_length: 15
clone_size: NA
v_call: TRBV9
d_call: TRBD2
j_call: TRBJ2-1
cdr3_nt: TGTGCCAGCAGCGAAGGACTAGCGAGATACAATGAGCAGTTCTTC
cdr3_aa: CASSEGLARYNEQFF

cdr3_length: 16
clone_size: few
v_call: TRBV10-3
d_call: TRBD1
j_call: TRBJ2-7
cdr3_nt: TGTGCCAGCAGTAATCGGGACAGGGGGTATTCCTACGAGCAGTACTTC
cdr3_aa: CASSNRDRGYSYEQYF

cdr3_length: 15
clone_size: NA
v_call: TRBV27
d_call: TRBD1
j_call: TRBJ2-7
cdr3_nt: TGTGCCAGCTCACTGGGGGCAGGGGGTAGGTACGAGCAGTACTTC
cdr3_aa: CASSLGAGGRYEQYF

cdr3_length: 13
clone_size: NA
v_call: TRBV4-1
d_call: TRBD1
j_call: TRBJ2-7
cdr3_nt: TGCGCCAGCAGCCAACCACAGGGGAGCGAGCAGTACTTC
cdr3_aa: CASSQPQGSEQYF

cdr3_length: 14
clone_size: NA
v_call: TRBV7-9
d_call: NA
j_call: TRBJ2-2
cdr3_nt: TGTGCCAGTAGAAAGGACTATCCCACCGGGGAGCTGTTTTTT
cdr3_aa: CASRKDYPTGELFF

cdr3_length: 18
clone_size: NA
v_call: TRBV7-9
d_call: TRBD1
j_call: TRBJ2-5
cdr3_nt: TGTGCCAGCAGCTTAGGGGGGGGACAGGGGACCTACCAAGAGACCCAGTACTTC
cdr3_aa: CASSLGGGQGTYQETQYF

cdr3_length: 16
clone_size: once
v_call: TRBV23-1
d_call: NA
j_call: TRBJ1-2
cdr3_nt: TGCGCCAGCAGTCCCCTCGAACCGAGCTTTAACTATGGCTACACCTTC
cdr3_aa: CASSPLEPSFNYGYTF

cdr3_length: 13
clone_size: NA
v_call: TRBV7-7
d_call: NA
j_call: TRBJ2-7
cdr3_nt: TGTGCTAGCAGCTTAGTACGGGGGTCCGAGCAGTACTTC
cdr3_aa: CASSLVRGSEQYF

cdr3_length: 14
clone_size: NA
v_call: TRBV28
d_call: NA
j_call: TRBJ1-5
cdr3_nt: TGTGCCAGCAGGCCAGACGGGTACAATCAGCCCCAGCATTTT
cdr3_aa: CASRPDGYNQPQHF

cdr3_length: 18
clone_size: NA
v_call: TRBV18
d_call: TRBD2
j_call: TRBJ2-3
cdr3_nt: TGTGCCAGCTCACCCATCCCTGACCTAGCGGACAGCACAGATACGCAGTATTTT
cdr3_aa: CASSPIPDLADSTDTQYF

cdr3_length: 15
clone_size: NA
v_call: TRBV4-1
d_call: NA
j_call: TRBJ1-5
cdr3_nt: TGCGCCAGCAGCCCTAGCCGGTGGAGCAATCAGCCCCAGCATTTT
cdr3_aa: CASSPSRWSNQPQHF

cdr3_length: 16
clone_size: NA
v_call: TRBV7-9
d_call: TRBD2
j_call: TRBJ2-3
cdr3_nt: TGTGCCAGCAGCGTCGGACTAGCGACATTCACAGATACGCAGTATTTT
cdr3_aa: CASSVGLATFTDTQYF

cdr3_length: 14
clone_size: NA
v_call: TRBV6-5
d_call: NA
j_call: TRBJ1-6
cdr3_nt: TGTGCCAGCAGTCTTCAGACAGTCCCCTCACCCCTCCACTTT
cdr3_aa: CASSLQTVPSPLHF

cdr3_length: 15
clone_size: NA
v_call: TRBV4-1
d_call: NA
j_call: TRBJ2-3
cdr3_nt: TGCGCCAGCAGCCAGGGCGGACAGACCCTCGATACGCAGTATTTT
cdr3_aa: CASSQGGQTLDTQYF

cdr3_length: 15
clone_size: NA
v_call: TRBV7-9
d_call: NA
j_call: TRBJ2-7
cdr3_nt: TGTGCCAGCAGCTCCCGGGAGAGAAAAAGCTGGGAGCAGTACTTC
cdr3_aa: CASSSRERKSWEQYF

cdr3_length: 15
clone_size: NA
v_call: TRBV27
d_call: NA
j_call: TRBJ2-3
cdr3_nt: TGTGCCAGCAGTCCAGGACATAAAAGCACAGATACGCAGTATTTT
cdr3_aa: CASSPGHKSTDTQYF

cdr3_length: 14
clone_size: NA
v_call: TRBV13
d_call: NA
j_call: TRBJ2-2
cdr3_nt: TGTGCCAGCAGCTTAACTAGGGAGACCGGGGAGCTGTTTTTT
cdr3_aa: CASSLTRETGELFF

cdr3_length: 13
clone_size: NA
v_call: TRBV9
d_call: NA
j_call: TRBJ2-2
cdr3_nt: TGTGCCAGCAGCGTTTATCTCGCCGGGGAGCTGTTTTTT
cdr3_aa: CASSVYLAGELFF

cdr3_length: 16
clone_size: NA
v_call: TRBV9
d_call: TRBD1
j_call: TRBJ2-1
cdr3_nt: TGTGCCAGCAGCCCTGGGGACAGGGGACGGAGGAATGAGCAGTTCTTC
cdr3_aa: CASSPGDRGRRNEQFF

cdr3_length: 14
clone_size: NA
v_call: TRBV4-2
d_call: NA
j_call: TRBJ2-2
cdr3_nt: TGTGCCAGCAGCCAGGGGGAGGTTACCGGGGAGCTGTTTTTT
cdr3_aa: CASSQGEVTGELFF

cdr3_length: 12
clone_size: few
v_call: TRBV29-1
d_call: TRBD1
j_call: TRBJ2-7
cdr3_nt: TGCAGCTCCGGGACAGGGTTTGGCGAGCAGTACTTC
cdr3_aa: CSSGTGFGEQYF

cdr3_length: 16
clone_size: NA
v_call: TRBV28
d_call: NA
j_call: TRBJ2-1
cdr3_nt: TGTGCCAGCAGTGCCACTGGGGGCGGCTGGCATTACGAGCAGTTCTTC
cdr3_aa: CASSATGGGWHYEQFF

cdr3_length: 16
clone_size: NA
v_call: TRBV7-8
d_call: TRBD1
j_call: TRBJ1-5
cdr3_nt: TGTGCCAGCAGCTTAGAAGGACAGGGATGGAATCAGCCCCAGCATTTT
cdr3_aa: CASSLEGQGWNQPQHF

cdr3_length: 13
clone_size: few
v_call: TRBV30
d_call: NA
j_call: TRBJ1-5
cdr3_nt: TGTGCCTGGAGTCTATCAAGCAATCAGCCCCAGCATTTT
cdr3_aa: CAWSLSSNQPQHF

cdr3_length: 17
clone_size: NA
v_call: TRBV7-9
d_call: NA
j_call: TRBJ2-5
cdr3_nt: TGTGCCAGCAGCTCTAATTACGGGGTAGCGGACAAAGAGACCCAGTACTTC
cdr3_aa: CASSSNYGVADKETQYF

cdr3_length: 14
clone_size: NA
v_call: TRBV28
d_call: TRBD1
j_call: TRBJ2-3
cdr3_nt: TGTGCCAGCAGTTTTGGGGACAGGTCCGATACGCAGTATTTT
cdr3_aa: CASSFGDRSDTQYF

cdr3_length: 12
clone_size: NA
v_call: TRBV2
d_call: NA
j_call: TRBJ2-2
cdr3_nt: TGTGCCAGCAATCACAGGGCCGGGGAGCTGTTTTTT
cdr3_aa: CASNHRAGELFF

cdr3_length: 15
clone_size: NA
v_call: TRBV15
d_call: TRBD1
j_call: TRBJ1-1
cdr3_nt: TGTGCCACCAGCAGGGACAGGGGGGGGAACACTGAAGCTTTCTTT
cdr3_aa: CATSRDRGGNTEAFF

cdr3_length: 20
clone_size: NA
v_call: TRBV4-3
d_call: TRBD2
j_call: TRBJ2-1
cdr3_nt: TGCGCCAGCAGCCCCAGACTAGCGGCTCAACCCACCTTATTAGACAATGAGCAGTTCTTC
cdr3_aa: CASSPRLAAQPTLLDNEQFF

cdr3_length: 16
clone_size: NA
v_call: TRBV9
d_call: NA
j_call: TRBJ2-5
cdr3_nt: TGTGCCAGCAGCCCCGGGGGAGGGGGTGATCGGGGTGAGCAGTACTTC
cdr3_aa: CASSPGGGGDRGEQYF

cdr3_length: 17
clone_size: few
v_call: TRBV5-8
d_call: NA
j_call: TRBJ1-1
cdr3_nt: TGTGCCAGCAGCTCCGGGCCCCGCTGGAGGGGCGACACTGAAGCTTTCTTT
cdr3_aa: CASSSGPRWRGDTEAFF

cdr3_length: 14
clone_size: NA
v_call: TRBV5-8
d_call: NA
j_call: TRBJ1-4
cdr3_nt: TGTGCCAGCAGCTTCGGGCAGGGAATCGAAAAACTGTTTTTT
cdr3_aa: CASSFGQGIEKLFF

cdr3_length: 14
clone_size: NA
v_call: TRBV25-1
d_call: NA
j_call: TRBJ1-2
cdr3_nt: TGTGCCAGCAGTGGGGAGGGCCTCTACTATGGCTACACCTTC
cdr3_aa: CASSGEGLYYGYTF

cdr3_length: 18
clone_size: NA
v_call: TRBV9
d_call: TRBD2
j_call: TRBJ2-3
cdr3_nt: TGTGCCAGCAGCGTAGGAGCGGGAGGGTTCTCTAGCACAGATACGCAGTATTTT
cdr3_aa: CASSVGAGGFSSTDTQYF

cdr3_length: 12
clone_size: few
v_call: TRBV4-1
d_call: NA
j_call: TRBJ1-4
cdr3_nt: TGCGCCAGCAGCCAAGGTGTCAGGGGAATGTTTTTT
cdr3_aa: CASSQGVRGMFF

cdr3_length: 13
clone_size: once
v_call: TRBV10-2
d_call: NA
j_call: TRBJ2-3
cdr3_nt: TGCGCCACCCGCTGGAGAGGCACAGATACGCAGTATTTT
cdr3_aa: CATRWRGTDTQYF

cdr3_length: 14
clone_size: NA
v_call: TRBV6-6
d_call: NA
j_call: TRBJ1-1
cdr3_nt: TGTGCCAGCAGTACGGTGGAGGGTGGTACTGAAGCTTTCTTT
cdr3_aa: CASSTVEGGTEAFF

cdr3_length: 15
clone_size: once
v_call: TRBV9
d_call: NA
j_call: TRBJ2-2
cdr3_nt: TGTGCCAGCAGCGTGGAGACAGGAGGCACCGGGGAGCTGTTTTTT
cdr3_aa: CASSVETGGTGELFF